Presented here are 8 T cell receptor beta chains from one specimen sequenced in a study of T cell repertoires in cytomegalovirus infection. TCRdb passed the reads through MiXCR, listing each CDR3 protein once. This sample has approximately 500,000 distinct CDR3 sequences, with approximately 15% found just once. The sequenced sample consisted of CD8+ T cells from PBMCs. The receptors were gathered from a human donor in good health (CMV status not recorded). Some clones in this sample may be carry-over from other donors' samples.

This clonotype was detected only a few times. The genes are TRBV5-8 and TRBJ1-2, with D tentatively TRBD1 (5 bases). This CDR3 spans 15 amino acids. Germline assignment: CDR1 SGHTS and CDR2 YDEGEE. Between the trimmed V and J ends, which lost 6 bases and 3 bases, there was a span of 18 bases. CDR3 bases: TGTGCCAGCAACCGGGGCAGGTCGGGATACTATGGCTACACCTTC. This sequence encodes CASNRGRSGYYGYTF.

The rearrangement joins TRBV5-4 to TRBJ2-1, with 8 bases identical to TRBD1. J was trimmed by 3 bases and V by 3 bases; bases with no gene match: 8. Germline CDR1 SGHNT, CDR2 YYREEE (reference sequence). The CDR3 extends over 16 amino acids. In DNA form, the CDR3 reads TGTGCCAGCAGCTCCTCGACAGGGGCGAACTACAATGAGCAGTTCTTC. Translated, it gives CASSSSTGANYNEQFF.

With respect to this clonotype: A much larger clone differs by one base, so this may be a read error. This sequence joins TRBV7-9 and TRBJ1-6; tentative D call: TRBD1 (5 bases). CDR1 is SEHNR and CDR2 is FQNEAQ in the germline V gene (reference sequence). CDR3 length equals 16 residues. DNA of the CDR3: TGTGCCAGCAGAAGCAACGGCGGGGACTATAATTCACCCCACCACTTT. Protein sequence: CASRSNGGDYNSPHHF.

This clonotype has just a few counts. The chain links TRBV12-3 or TRBV12-4 to TRBJ1-1; D gene uncertain. V lost 8 bases and J 0 bases, leaving 16 bases between the germline ends. The CDR3 runs to 15 residues. The CDR3 protein is CASRVGIAVNTEAFF. CDR3 DNA sequence: TGTGCCAGCCGTGTGGGGATTGCCGTGAACACTGAAGCTTTCTTT.

The chain uses TRBV2 and TRBJ2-7; D might be TRBD1 (5 bases). Trimming stripped 1 base from V and 3 bases from J, with 10 bases between. The germline V gene has CDR1 SNHLY and CDR2 FYNNEI. The CDR3 contains 14 residues. Here the CDR3 reads CASSEGQGIYEQYF. CDR3 DNA: TGTGCCAGCAGTGAAGGGCAGGGAATCTACGAGCAGTACTTC.

This clonotype was picked up a small number of times. CDR3 DNA sequence: TGCAGTGCTAGAGAGCCCCAGGGGCGAGATGGCTACACCTTC. It specifies CSAREPQGRDGYTF. This chain links TRBV20-1 with TRBJ1-2; D possibly corresponds to TRBD1 (6 bases). Trimming left V 0 bases short and J 6 bases short, with 14 bases between. CDR3 size: 14 residues. CDR1 and CDR2 (germline): DFQATT, SNEGSKA (reference sequence).

This clonotype was counted many times. This rearrangement joins TRBV7-2 to TRBJ2-7; D is uncertain. The CDR3 has 13 residues. Germline values: CDR1 SGHTA, CDR2 FQGNSA. The germline V and J ends were trimmed by 5 bases and 6 bases, with 14 bases remaining between them. The CDR3 bases are TGTGCCAGCAGCGACCAGGATTTTGGCGAGCAGTACTTC. Its protein product is CASSDQDFGEQYF.

The J gene is TRBJ2-2, the V gene TRBV11-2, with D tentatively TRBD1 (7 bases). Germline V lookup: CDR1 SGHAT, CDR2 FQNNGV. The CDR3 totals 18 residues. V lost 0 bases to trimming and J lost 6 bases, with 20 bases between them. The CDR3 loop reads CASSLEFGSRGEAGELFF. The CDR3 DNA reads as TGTGCCAGCAGCTTAGAATTCGGGTCCAGGGGGGAGGCCGGGGAGCTGTTTTTT.